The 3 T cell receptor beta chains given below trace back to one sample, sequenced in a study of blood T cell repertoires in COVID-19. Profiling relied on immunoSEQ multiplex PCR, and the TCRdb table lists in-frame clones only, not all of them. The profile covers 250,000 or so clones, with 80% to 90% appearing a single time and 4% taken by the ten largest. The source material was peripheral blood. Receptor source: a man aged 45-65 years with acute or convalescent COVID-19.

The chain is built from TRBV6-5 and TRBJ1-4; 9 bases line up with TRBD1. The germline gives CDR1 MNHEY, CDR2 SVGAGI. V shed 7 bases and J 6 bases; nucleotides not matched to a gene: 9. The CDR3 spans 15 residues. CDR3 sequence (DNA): TGTGCCAGCACCGGTACAGGGGGCGCCGATGAAAAACTGTTTTTT. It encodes CASTGTGGADEKLFF.

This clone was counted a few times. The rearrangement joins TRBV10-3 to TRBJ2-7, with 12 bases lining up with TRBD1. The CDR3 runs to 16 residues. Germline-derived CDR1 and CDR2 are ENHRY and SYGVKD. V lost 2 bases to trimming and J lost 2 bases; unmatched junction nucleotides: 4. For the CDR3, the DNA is TGTGCCATCAGTGAGGGGGGACAGGGGGCGGCCTACGAGCAGTACTTC. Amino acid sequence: CAISEGGQGAAYEQYF.

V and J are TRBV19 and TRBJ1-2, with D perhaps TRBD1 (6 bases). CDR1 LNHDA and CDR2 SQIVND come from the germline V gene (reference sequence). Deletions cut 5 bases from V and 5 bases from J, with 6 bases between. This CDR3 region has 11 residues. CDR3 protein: CASSGTYGYTF. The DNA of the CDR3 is TGTGCCAGTAGTGGGACATATGGCTACACCTTC.